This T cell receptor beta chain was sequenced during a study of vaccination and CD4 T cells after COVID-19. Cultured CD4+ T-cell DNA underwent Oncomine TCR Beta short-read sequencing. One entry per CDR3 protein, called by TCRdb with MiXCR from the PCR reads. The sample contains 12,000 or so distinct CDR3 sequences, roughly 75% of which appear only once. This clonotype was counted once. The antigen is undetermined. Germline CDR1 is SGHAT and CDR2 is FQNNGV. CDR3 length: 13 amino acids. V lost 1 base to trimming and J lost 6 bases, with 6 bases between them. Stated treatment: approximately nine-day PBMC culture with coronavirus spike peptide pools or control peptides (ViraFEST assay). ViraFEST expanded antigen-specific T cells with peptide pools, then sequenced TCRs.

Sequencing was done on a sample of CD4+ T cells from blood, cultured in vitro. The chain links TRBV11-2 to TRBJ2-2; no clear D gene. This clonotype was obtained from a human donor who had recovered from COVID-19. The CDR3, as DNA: TGTGCCAGCAGCTTAGCGTCTCCCGGGGAGCTGTTTTTT. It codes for CASSLASPGELFF.